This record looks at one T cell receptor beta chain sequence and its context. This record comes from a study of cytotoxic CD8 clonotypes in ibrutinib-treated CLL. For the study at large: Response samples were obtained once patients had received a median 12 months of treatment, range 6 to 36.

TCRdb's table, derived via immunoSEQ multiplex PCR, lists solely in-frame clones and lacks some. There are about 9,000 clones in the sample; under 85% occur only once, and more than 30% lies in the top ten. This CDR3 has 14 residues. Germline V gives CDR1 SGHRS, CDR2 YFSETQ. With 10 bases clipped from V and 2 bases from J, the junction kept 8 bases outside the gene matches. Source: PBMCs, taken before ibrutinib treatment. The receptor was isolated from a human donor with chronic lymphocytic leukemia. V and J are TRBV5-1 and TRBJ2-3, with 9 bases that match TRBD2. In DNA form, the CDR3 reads TGCGCCTGCGCGAGACTAGCGGACACAGATACGCAGTATTTT. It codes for CACARLADTDTQYF.